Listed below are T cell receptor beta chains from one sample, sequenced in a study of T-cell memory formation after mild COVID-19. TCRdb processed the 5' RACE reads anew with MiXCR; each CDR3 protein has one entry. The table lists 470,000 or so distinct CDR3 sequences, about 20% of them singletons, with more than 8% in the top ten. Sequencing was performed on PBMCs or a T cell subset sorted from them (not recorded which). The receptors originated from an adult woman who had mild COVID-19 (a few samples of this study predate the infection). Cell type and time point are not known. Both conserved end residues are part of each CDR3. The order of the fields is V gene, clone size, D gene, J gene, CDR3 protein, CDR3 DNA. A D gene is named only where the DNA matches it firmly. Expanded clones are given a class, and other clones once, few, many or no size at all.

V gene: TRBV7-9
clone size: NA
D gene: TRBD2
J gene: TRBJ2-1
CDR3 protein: CASSFLAGGLYNEQFF
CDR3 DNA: TGTGCCAGCAGCTTCCTAGCGGGGGGGTTATACAATGAGCAGTTCTTC

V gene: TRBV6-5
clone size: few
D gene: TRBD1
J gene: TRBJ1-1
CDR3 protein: CASSYSRTGGMQAFF
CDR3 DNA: TGTGCCAGCAGTTACTCGCGGACAGGGGGCATGCAGGCTTTCTTT

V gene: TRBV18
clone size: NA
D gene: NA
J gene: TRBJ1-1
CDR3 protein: CASSPTVHRNTEAFF
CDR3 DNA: TGTGCCAGCTCACCCACAGTCCACAGGAACACTGAAGCTTTCTTT

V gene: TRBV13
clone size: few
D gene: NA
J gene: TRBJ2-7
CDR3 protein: CASSLHGGEQYF
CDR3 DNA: TGTGCCAGCAGCCTTCACGGCGGCGAGCAGTACTTC

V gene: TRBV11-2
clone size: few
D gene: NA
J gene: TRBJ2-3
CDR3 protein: CASSLEWGTLTDTQYF
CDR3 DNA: TGTGCCAGCAGCTTAGAGTGGGGGACTTTGACAGATACGCAGTATTTT

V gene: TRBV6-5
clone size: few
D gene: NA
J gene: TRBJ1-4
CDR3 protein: CASSSLGTTNEKLFF
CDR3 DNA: TGTGCCAGCAGTTCCCTGGGGACAACTAATGAAAAACTGTTTTTT

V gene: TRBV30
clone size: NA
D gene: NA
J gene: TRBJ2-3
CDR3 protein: CAWSRGYTDTQYF
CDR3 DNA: TGTGCCTGGAGTAGGGGTTACACAGATACGCAGTATTTT

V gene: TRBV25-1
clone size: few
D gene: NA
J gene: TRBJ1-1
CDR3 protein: CASSETGTKNTEAFF
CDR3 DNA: TGTGCCAGCAGTGAGACCGGGACAAAGAACACTGAAGCTTTCTTT

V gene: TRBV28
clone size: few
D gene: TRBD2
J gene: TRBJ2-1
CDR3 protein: CASSQGGGRGNNEQFF
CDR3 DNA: TGTGCCAGCAGCCAAGGCGGCGGGAGGGGCAACAATGAGCAGTTCTTC

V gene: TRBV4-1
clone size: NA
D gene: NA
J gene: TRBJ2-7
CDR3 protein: CASSFGLGGSYEQYF
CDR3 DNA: TGCGCCAGCAGCTTTGGACTAGGGGGATCCTACGAGCAGTACTTC

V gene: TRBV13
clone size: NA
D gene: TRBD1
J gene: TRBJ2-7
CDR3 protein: CASSYRTGGGVEQYF
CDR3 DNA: TGTGCCAGCAGCTACCGGACAGGGGGGGGAGTGGAGCAGTACTTC

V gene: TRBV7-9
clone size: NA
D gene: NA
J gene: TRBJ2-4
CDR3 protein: CASSLSLNIQYF
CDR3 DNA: TGTGCCAGCAGCTTAAGTTTAAACATTCAGTACTTC

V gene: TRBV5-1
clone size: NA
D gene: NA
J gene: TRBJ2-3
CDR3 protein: CASSSVPGLNTDTQYF
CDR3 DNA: TGCGCCAGCAGCTCGGTACCGGGCCTCAACACAGATACGCAGTATTTT

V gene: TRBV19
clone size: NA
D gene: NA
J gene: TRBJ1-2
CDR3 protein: CASSIGTDNYGYTF
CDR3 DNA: TGTGCCAGTAGTATAGGGACAGATAACTATGGCTACACCTTC

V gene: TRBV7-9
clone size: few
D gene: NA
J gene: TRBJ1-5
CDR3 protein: CASSPEPGQPQHF
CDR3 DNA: TGTGCCAGCAGCCCCGAACCGGGCCAGCCCCAGCATTTT

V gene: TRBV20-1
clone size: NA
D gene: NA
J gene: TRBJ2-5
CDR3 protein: CSAGTGSQETQYF
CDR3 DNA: TGCAGTGCTGGGACCGGGAGTCAGGAGACCCAGTACTTC

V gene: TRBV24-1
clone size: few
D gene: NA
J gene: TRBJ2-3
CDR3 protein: CATSLRGDTQYF
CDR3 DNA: TGTGCCACCAGTTTGAGAGGCGATACGCAGTATTTT

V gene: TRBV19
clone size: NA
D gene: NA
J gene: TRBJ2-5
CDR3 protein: CASSISGGQETQYF
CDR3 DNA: TGTGCCAGTAGTATATCCGGGGGGCAGGAGACCCAGTACTTC

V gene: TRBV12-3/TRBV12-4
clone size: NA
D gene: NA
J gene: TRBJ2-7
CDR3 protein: CASSTPQGRPYEQYF
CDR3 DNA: TGTGCCAGCAGTACCCCGCAGGGTCGGCCCTACGAGCAGTACTTC

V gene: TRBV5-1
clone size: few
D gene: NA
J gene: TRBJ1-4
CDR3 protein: CASSLARMMGSSPEKLFF
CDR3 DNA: TGCGCCAGCAGCTTGGCAAGAATGATGGGGTCCTCCCCCGAAAAACTGTTTTTT